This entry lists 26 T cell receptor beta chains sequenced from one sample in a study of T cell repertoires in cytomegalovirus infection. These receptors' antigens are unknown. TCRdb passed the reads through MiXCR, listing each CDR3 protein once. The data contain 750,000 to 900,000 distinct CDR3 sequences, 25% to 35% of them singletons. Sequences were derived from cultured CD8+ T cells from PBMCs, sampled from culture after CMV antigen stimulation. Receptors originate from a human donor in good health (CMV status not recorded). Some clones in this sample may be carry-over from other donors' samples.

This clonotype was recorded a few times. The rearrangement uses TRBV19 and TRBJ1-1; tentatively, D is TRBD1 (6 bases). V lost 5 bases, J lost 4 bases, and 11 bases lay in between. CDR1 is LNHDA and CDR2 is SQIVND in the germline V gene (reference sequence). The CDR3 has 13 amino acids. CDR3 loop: CASSLWGPTEAFF. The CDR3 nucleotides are TGTGCCAGTAGTCTCTGGGGGCCCACTGAAGCTTTCTTT.

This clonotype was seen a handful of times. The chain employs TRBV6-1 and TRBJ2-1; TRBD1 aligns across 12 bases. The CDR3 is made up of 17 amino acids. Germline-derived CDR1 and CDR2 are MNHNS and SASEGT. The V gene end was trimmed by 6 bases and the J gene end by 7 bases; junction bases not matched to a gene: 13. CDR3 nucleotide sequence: TGTGCCAGCAGGTCCGGGACAGGGGGCCTGGCGAAAAATGAGCAGTTCTTC. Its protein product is CASRSGTGGLAKNEQFF.

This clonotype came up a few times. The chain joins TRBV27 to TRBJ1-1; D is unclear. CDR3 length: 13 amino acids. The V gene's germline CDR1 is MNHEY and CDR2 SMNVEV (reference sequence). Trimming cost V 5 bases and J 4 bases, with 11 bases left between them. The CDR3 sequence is CASSATPGTEAFF. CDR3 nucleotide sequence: TGTGCCAGCAGTGCAACTCCCGGCACTGAAGCTTTCTTT.

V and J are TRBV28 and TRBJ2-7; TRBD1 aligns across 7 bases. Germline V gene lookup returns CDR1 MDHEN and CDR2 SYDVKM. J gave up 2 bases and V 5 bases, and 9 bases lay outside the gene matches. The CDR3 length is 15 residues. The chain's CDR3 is CASSNTGVLTYEQYF. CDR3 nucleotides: TGTGCCAGCAGTAACACAGGGGTTCTCACCTACGAGCAGTACTTC.

In DNA form, the CDR3 reads TGTGCCAGCAGCTTCTTCGGGGTTAATTCACCCCTCCACTTT. It yields the protein CASSFFGVNSPLHF. This rearrangement joins TRBV5-4 to TRBJ1-6; D unresolved. Per the germline V gene, CDR1 is SGHNT and CDR2 is YYREEE (reference sequence). Trimming took 2 bases from V and 6 from J, leaving 9 bases between them. The CDR3 has 14 residues.

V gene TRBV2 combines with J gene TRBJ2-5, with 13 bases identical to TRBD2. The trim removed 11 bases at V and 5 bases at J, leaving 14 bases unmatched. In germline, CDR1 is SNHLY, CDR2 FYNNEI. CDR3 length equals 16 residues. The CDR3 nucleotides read TGTGCCGGTTACTGGGGGACTAGCGGGGACCCGGAGACCCAGTACTTC. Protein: CAGYWGTSGDPETQYF. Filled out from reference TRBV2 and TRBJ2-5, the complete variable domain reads EPEVTQTPSHQVTQMGQEVILRCVPISNHLYFYWYRQILGQKVEFLVSFYNNEISEKSEIFDDQFSVERPDGSNFTLKIRSTKLEDSAMYFCAGYWGTSGDPETQYFGPGTRLLVL.

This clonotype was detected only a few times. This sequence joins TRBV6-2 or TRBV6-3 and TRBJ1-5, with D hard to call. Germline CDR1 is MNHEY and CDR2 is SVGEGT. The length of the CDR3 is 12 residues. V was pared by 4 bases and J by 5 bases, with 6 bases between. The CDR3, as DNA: TGTGCCAGCAGTTCGTTCGATCAGCCCCAGCATTTT. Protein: CASSSFDQPQHF.

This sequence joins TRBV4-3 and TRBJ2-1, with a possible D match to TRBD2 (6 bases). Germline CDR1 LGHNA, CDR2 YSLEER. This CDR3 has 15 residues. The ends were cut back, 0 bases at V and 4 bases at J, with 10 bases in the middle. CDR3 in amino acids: CASSQDRDFYNEQFF. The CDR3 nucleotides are TGCGCCAGCAGCCAAGATCGGGACTTTTACAATGAGCAGTTCTTC.

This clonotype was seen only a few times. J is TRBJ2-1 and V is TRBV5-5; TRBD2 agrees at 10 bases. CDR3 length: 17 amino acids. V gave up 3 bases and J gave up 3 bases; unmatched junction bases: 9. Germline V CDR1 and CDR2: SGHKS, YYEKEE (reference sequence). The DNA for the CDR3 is TGTGCCAGCAGCTATTGGGCGTCTAGCGGGGGCTACAATGAGCAGTTCTTC. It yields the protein CASSYWASSGGYNEQFF.

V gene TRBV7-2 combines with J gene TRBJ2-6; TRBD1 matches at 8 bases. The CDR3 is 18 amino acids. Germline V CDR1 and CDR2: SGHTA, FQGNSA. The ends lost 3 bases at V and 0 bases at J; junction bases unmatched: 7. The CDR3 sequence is CASSLDRAEASGANVLTF. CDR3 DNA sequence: TGTGCCAGCAGCTTGGACAGGGCTGAAGCCTCTGGGGCCAACGTCCTGACTTTC.

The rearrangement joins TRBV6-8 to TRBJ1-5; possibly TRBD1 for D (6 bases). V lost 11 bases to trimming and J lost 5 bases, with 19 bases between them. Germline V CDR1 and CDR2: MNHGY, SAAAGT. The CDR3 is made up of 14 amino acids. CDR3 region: CALSPTGGHQPQHF. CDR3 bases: TGTGCCCTATCCCCTACGGGGGGGCATCAGCCCCAGCATTTT.

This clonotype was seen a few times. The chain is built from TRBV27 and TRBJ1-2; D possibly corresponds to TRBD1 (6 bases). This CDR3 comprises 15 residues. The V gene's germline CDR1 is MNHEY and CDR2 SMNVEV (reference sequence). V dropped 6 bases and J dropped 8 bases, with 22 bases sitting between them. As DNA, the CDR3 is TGTGCCAGCAGCCCCGGGTTGGCAGGGGAAGGAGGCTACACCTTC. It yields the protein CASSPGLAGEGGYTF.

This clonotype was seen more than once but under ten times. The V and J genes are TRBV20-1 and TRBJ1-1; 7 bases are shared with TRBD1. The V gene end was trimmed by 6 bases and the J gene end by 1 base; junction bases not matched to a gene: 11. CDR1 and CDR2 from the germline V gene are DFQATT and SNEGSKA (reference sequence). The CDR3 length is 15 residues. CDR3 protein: CSALIRGLRNTEAFF. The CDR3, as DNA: TGCAGTGCCCTCATCAGGGGGTTAAGGAACACTGAAGCTTTCTTT.

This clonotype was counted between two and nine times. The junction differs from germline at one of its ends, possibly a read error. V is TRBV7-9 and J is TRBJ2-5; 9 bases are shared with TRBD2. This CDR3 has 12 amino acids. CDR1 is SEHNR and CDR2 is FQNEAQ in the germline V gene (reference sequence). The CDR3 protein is CASSRRASGDPF. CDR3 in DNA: TGTGCCAGCAGCCGGAGGGCTAGCGGGGACCCGTTC.

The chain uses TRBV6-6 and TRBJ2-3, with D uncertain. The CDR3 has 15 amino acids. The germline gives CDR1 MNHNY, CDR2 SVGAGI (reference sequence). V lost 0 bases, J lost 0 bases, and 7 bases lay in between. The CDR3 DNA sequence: TGTGCCAGCAGTTACTCTTTGTCTAGCACAGATACGCAGTATTTT. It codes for CASSYSLSSTDTQYF.

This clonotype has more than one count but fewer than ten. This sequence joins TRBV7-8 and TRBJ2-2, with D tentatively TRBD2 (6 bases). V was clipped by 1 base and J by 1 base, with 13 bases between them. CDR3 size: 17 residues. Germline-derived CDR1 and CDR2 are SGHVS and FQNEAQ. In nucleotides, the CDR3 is TGTGCCAGCAGCTTAGGGAGGGAACAGGTGAACACCGGGGAGCTGTTTTTT. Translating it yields CASSLGREQVNTGELFF.

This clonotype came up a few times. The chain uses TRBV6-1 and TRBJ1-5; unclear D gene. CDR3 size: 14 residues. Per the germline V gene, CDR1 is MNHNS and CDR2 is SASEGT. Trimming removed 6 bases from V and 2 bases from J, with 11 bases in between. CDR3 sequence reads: CASSPAEGNQPQHF. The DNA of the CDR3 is TGTGCCAGCAGCCCCGCCGAAGGCAATCAGCCCCAGCATTTT.

CDR3 DNA sequence: TGTGCCAGCAGCCTAGGACAGGGGGCTGGTGGGGCCAACGTCCTGACTTTC. Translated, it gives CASSLGQGAGGANVLTF. The chain uses TRBV7-3 and TRBJ2-6, with 11 nucleotides matching TRBD1. This CDR3 region has 17 residues. CDR1 SGHTA and CDR2 FQGTGA come from the germline V gene. V shed 5 bases, J shed 3 bases, and the junction held 6 bases outside the gene matches.

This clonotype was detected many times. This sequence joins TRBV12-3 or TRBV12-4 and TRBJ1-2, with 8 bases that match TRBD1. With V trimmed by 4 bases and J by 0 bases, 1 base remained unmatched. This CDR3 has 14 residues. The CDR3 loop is CASSSRGPNYGYTF. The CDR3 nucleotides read TGTGCCAGCAGTTCCAGGGGGCCTAACTATGGCTACACCTTC.

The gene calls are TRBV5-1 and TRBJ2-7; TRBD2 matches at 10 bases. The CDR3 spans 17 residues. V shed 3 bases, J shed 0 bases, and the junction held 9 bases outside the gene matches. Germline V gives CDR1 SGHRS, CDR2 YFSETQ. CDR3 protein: CASSSSSGGLRSYEQYF. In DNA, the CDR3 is TGCGCCAGCAGCTCATCTAGCGGGGGCCTACGCTCCTACGAGCAGTACTTC.

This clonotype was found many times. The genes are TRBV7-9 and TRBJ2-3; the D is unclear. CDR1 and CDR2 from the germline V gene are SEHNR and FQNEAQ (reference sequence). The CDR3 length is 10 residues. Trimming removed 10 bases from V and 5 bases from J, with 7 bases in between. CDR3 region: CAIWGDTQYF. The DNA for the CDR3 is TGTGCCATCTGGGGAGATACGCAGTATTTT. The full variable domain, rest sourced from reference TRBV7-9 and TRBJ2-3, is DTGVSQNPRHKITKRGQNVTFRCDPISEHNRLYWYRQTLGQGPEFLTYFQNEAQLEKSRLLSDRFSAERPKGSFSTLEIQRTEQGDSAMYLCAIWGDTQYFGPGTRLTVL.

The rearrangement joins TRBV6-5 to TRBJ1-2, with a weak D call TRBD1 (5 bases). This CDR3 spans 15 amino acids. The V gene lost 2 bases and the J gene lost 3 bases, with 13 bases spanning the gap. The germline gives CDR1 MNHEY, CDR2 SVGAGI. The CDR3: CASSYLAGWYYGYTF. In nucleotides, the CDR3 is TGTGCCAGCAGTTACCTGGCAGGGTGGTACTATGGCTACACCTTC.

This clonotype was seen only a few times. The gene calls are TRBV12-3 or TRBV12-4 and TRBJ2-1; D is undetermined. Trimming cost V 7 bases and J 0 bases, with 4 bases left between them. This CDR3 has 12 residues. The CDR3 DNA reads TGTGCCAGCACTCCCTCCTACAATGAGCAGTTCTTC. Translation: CASTPSYNEQFF.

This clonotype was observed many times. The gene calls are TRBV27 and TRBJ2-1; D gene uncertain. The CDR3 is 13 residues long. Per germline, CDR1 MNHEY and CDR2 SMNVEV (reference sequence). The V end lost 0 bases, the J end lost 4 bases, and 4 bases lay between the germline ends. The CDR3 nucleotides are TGTGCCAGCAGTTTATCGAGGTACAATGAGCAGTTCTTC. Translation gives CASSLSRYNEQFF.

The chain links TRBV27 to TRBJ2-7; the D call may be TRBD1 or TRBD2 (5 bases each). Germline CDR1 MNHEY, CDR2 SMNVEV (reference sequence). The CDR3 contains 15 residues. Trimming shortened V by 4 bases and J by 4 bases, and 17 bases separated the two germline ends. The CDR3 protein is CASSSGPTGRYEQYF. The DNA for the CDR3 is TGTGCCAGCAGTTCCGGGCCCACGGGACGTTACGAGCAGTACTTC.

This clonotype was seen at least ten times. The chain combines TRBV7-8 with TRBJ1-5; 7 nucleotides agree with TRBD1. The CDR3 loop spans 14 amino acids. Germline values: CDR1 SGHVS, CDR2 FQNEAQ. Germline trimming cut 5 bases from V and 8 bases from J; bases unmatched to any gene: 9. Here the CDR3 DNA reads TGTGCCAGCAGCCAACAGGGGCTTGGAAAGCCCCAGCATTTT. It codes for CASSQQGLGKPQHF.